The text below deals with one TCR beta chain. The germline CDR1 and CDR2 sequences are LGHDT and YNNKEL (reference sequence). The CDR3 covers 16 residues. V shed 1 base and J shed 6 bases, with 16 bases lying between them. Only in-frame clones appear in the TCRdb table, and some are missing; sequencing was by immunoSEQ multiplex PCR. The sample includes approximately 130,000 clones, 85% to 90% of them seen just once. This sample is drawn from a study of blood T cell repertoires in COVID-19. The chain carries TRBV3-1 (or the pseudogene TRBV3-2) and TRBJ2-1; TRBD2 is a possible D gene (6 bases). The specimen was peripheral blood. The receptor was isolated from a human donor in a cohort sampled during active COVID-19. CDR3 sequence: CASSQGGGDSVNEQFF. The CDR3, as DNA: TGTGCCAGCAGCCAAGGAGGAGGGGATTCTGTCAATGAGCAGTTCTTC.